These 27 T cell receptor beta chains came from one sample sequenced in a study of a mutant IDH1 vaccine in newly diagnosed glioma. Some clones are missing from TCRdb's copy, which holds only in-frame ones; the method was immunoSEQ multiplex PCR. The table has about 27,000 clones, approximately 80% seen once. Their antigens remain unidentified. The time point here: week 5, during vaccination. It was 300 ug of mutant IDH1 20-mer peptide that made up each vaccine dose, given with topical imiquimod. Sequenced here: PBMCs, sampled from a glioma patient whose treatment included an IDH1 peptide vaccine. The receptors were sampled from a man aged 40-55 years with glioma.

This clone was seen more than once but under ten times. V is TRBV6-5 and J is TRBJ1-1; 8 bases line up with TRBD1. Germline-derived CDR1 and CDR2 are MNHEY and SVGAGI. The CDR3 extends over 15 amino acids. The V segment lost 3 bases and the J segment 5 bases; nucleotides outside the gene matches: 8. The CDR3 reads CASSYFTGGGTEAFF. DNA of the CDR3: TGTGCCAGCAGTTATTTCACAGGGGGAGGGACTGAAGCTTTCTTT.

This sequence joins TRBV5-4 and TRBJ2-5, with D possibly TRBD2 on 6 matching bases. The CDR3 contains 14 residues. CDR1 and CDR2 (germline): SGHNT, YYREEE (reference sequence). V was cut by 4 bases and J by 2 bases, with 12 bases left in between. The DNA for the CDR3 is TGTGCCAGCAGCGAGGGACTTACGCAAGAGACCCAGTACTTC. Encoded protein: CASSEGLTQETQYF.

This chain joins TRBV5-6 and TRBJ2-1; a possible D gene is TRBD2 (6 bases). The CDR3 spans 12 residues. V was shortened by 7 bases and J by 7 bases, with 12 bases between the two germline ends. CDR1 is SGHDT and CDR2 is YYEEEE in the germline V gene. In DNA, the CDR3 is TGTGCCAGCCGCAGCCTAGCGAATGAGCAGTTCTTC. Its protein product is CASRSLANEQFF. Together with reference TRBV5-6 and TRBJ2-1, the CDR3 gives the full variable domain: DAGVTQSPTHLIKTRGQQVTLRCSPKSGHDTVSWYQQALGQGPQFIFQYYEEEERQRGNFPDRFSGHQFPNYSSELNVNALLLGDSALYLCASRSLANEQFFGPGTRLTVL.

This rearrangement joins TRBV29-1 to TRBJ2-1, with TRBD2 matching over 9 bases. V was clipped by 3 bases and J by 7 bases; unmatched bases: 10. The germline CDR1 and CDR2 sequences are SQVTM and ANQGSEA. CDR3 size: 15 residues. CDR3 amino acids: CSVDSAGGSWNEQFF. As DNA, the CDR3 is TGCAGCGTTGACAGTGCGGGAGGGTCGTGGAATGAGCAGTTCTTC.

V usage is TRBV6-6 and J usage is TRBJ2-7, with D tentatively TRBD1 or TRBD2 (5 bases each). Germline values: CDR1 MNHNY, CDR2 SVGAGI (reference sequence). Trimming cost V 3 bases and J 4 bases, with 10 bases left between them. The CDR3 contains 13 residues. The CDR3 here is CASSYRDAYEQYF. As DNA, the CDR3 is TGTGCCAGCAGTTATCGGGACGCTTACGAGCAGTACTTC.

This clone was detected only a few times. V usage is TRBV5-4 and J usage is TRBJ2-2; D is undetermined. V lost 4 bases and J 4 bases, leaving 26 bases between the germline ends. This CDR3 comprises 19 residues. Germline CDR1 is SGHNT and CDR2 is YYREEE (reference sequence). The CDR3 loop is CASSPYLSRTPGSTGELFF. The CDR3 nucleotides are TGTGCCAGCAGCCCCTACCTGTCCAGAACACCCGGTTCCACCGGGGAGCTGTTTTTT.

This clone was seen a handful of times. V is TRBV5-1 and J is TRBJ2-1; 10 nucleotides agree with TRBD2. The CDR3 runs to 16 residues. Germline V CDR1 and CDR2: SGHRS, YFSETQ. Trimming cost V 4 bases and J 4 bases; bases outside gene matches: 8. The CDR3 sequence is CASSGKREGGYNEQFF. The CDR3 DNA is TGCGCCAGCAGCGGAAAGCGGGAGGGGGGATACAATGAGCAGTTCTTC.

V is TRBV6-6 and J is TRBJ2-1, with 7 bases lining up with TRBD2. V lost 7 bases and J lost 0; bases outside the gene matches: 6. Per the germline V gene, CDR1 is MNHNY and CDR2 is SVGAGI (reference sequence). The length of the CDR3 is 15 residues. CDR3 residues: CASNPRTSSYNEQFF. The CDR3 DNA follows: TGTGCCAGCAATCCTCGGACTAGCTCCTACAATGAGCAGTTCTTC.

The CDR3 sequence is CASSLVLAGDDEQFF. The CDR3 bases are TGTGCCAGCAGCTTGGTACTAGCGGGAGACGATGAGCAGTTCTTC. The chain links TRBV5-4 to TRBJ2-1; 11 bases map to TRBD2. The CDR3 loop spans 15 amino acids. CDR1 and CDR2 (germline): SGHNT, YYREEE (reference sequence). V lost 0 bases and J lost 8; bases outside the gene matches: 4.

This chain joins TRBV5-1 and TRBJ2-2; no firm D call. Germline CDR1 reads SGHRS; CDR2 reads YFSETQ. Trimming shortened V by 4 bases and J by 3 bases, and 16 bases separated the two germline ends. This CDR3 comprises 16 residues. The CDR3 is CASSPMMRIDTGELFF. The DNA for the CDR3 is TGCGCCAGCAGCCCGATGATGAGAATAGACACCGGGGAGCTGTTTTTT.

The chain joins TRBV4-1 to TRBJ1-6, with a weak D call TRBD1 (5 bases). The length of the CDR3 is 17 residues. Trimming shortened V by 0 bases and J by 7 bases, and 16 bases separated the two germline ends. The V gene's germline CDR1 is MGHRA and CDR2 YSYEKL. The chain's CDR3 is CASSQDQGQRENSPLHF. The CDR3 DNA is TGCGCCAGCAGCCAAGATCAAGGACAAAGAGAGAATTCACCCCTCCACTTT.

This clone was found a few times. The gene calls are TRBV12-1 and TRBJ1-1. TRBV12-1 is shown as a pseudogene. The CDR3 loop spans 21 amino acids. The CDR3 region is CASSSALGGPEFIHMNTEAFF. Written as DNA, the CDR3 is TGTGCCAGCAGCTCGGCGTTAGGAGGGCCCGAATTTATTCACATGAACACTGAAGCTTTCTTT.

The V gene is TRBV4-1, the J gene TRBJ2-5; unclear D gene. The end of the DNA fits TRBJ2-7 better, so the J call may be wrong. Looked up from germline, CDR1 is MGHRA and CDR2 is YSYEKL. The CDR3 is 18 amino acids. The CDR3 reads CASSQAPSPAPSSYEQYF. In DNA form, the CDR3 reads TGCGCCAGCAGCCAGGCCCCTAGTCCAGCTCCGTCTTCATACGAGCAGTACTTC.

The chain has TRBV14 and TRBJ1-4; D possibly corresponds to TRBD1 (5 bases). V dropped 6 bases and J dropped 7 bases, with 12 bases sitting between them. Germline CDR1 and CDR2: SGHDN and FVKESK. This CDR3 is 13 amino acids long. The chain's CDR3 is CASRGAGSEKLFF. The CDR3 DNA follows: TGTGCCAGCAGAGGGGCAGGCTCTGAAAAACTGTTTTTT.

The rearrangement joins TRBV9 to TRBJ1-3; 8 nucleotides align to TRBD1. The germline V gene has CDR1 SGDLS and CDR2 YYNGEE. V shed 0 bases and J 4 bases; nucleotides not matched to a gene: 6. The CDR3 runs 16 residues. The CDR3: CASSVEAGGSGNTIYF. CDR3 nucleotides: TGTGCCAGCAGCGTAGAGGCAGGGGGCTCAGGAAACACCATATATTTT.

This clone was picked up a small number of times. This chain links TRBV14 with TRBJ2-5, with D perhaps TRBD1 or TRBD2 (6 bases each). Trimming pared 3 bases from V and 7 bases from J, leaving 12 bases between. CDR3 length: 13 residues. Germline CDR1 SGHDN, CDR2 FVKESK. CDR3 amino acids: CASSHYGGGTQYF. Written as DNA, the CDR3 is TGTGCCAGCAGCCACTACGGAGGGGGGACCCAGTACTTC.

In its sample, this clone ranks as medium-sized (0.01 to 0.1%). The chain links TRBV1 to TRBJ1-1; the table's D call TRBD1 went unverified against the DNA. TRBV1 is designated a pseudogene. The CDR3 contains 16 residues. Written as DNA, the CDR3 is TGCACCAGCAAAGTCCGGGACAGGGCTCCTCTCACTGAAGCTTTCTTT. Its protein product is CTSKVRDRAPLTEAFF.

V gene TRBV19 combines with J gene TRBJ2-3; D might be TRBD1 (6 bases). The CDR3 contains 14 residues. Trimming cost V 9 bases and J 7 bases, with 20 bases left between them. Germline V lookup: CDR1 LNHDA, CDR2 SQIVND (reference sequence). Written as DNA, the CDR3 is TGTGCCAGCACCCGAGGGACATTCGGAAATACGCAGTATTTT. This codes for CASTRGTFGNTQYF.

The chain employs TRBV6-1 and TRBJ2-7; perhaps TRBD1 as D (5 bases). CDR1 and CDR2 (germline): MNHNS, SASEGT. Trimming removed 8 bases from V and 0 bases from J, with 14 bases in between. This CDR3 comprises 14 residues. The CDR3 DNA reads TGTGCCAGCCGAAGACAGCTGAGCTCCTACGAGCAGTACTTC. It is translated as CASRRQLSSYEQYF.

The V and J genes are TRBV11-3 and TRBJ1-6; D uncertain. The CDR3 has 14 residues. Germline V CDR1 and CDR2: SGHNT, YENEEA. Trimming took 5 bases from V and 7 from J, leaving 12 bases between them. The DNA of the CDR3 is TGTGCCAGCAGCCCAGGAGGGTCCAATTCACCCCTCCACTTT. Encoded protein: CASSPGGSNSPLHF.

J is TRBJ1-2 and V is TRBV20-1; D uncertain. The length of the CDR3 is 11 residues. Germline values: CDR1 DFQATT, CDR2 SNEGSKA (reference sequence). V lost 3 bases, J lost 4 bases, and 6 bases lay in between. The CDR3 coding sequence is TGCAGTGCTAGGGATCCCTATGGCTACACCTTC. Translating gives CSARDPYGYTF.

This rearrangement joins TRBV10-3 to TRBJ2-7; the match to TRBD2 covers 7 bases. The germline V gene has CDR1 ENHRY and CDR2 SYGVKD. The CDR3 length is 15 residues. V trimming: 5 bases; J trimming: 2 bases; junction bases outside the gene matches: 9. This chain's CDR3 is CAISPGLESTYEQYF. CDR3 nucleotide sequence: TGTGCCATCAGTCCTGGACTAGAATCGACCTACGAGCAGTACTTC.

The chain recombines TRBV10-3 with TRBJ2-5; no clear D gene. Germline CDR1 ENHRY, CDR2 SYGVKD. Trimming left V 6 bases short and J 2 bases short, with 10 bases between. The CDR3 runs to 13 residues. This CDR3 reads CAISPQDQETQYF. The CDR3 DNA follows: TGTGCCATCAGCCCTCAGGATCAAGAGACCCAGTACTTC.

V and J are TRBV2 and TRBJ1-4, with 10 bases aligning to TRBD1. The trim removed 6 bases at V and 5 bases at J, leaving 3 bases unmatched. The germline V gene encodes CDR1 SNHLY and CDR2 FYNNEI. The CDR3 sequence is 14 residues long. The CDR3 region is CASSPGQGNEKLFF. CDR3 coding DNA: TGTGCCAGCAGCCCGGGACAGGGGAATGAAAAACTGTTTTTT.

The chain joins TRBV6-5 to TRBJ1-2; 7 nucleotides agree with TRBD1. Unmatched junction bases numbered 0, after V lost 2 bases and J lost 3 bases. The germline V gene encodes CDR1 MNHEY and CDR2 SVGAGI. There are 13 residues in the CDR3. The CDR3 DNA reads as TGTGCCAGCAGTTACGGACAGGACTATGGCTACACCTTC. It yields the protein CASSYGQDYGYTF.

Only a few counts were recorded for this clone. The J gene is TRBJ1-1, the V gene TRBV29-1, with 9 bases identical to TRBD1. V gave up 7 bases and J gave up 5 bases; unmatched junction bases: 8. Germline assignment: CDR1 SQVTM and CDR2 ANQGSEA. The CDR3 length is 13 residues. In DNA, the CDR3 is TGCAGCGCCCAAGACAGGGGGGAAACTGAAGCTTTCTTT. Its protein is CSAQDRGETEAFF.

The chain links TRBV7-9 to TRBJ2-1, with TRBD2 matching 14 bases. V shed 4 bases, J shed 9 bases, and the junction held 8 bases outside the gene matches. Germline values: CDR1 SEHNR, CDR2 FQNEAQ (reference sequence). This CDR3 has 16 amino acids. The CDR3 reads CASSSPGLAGEGEQFF. CDR3 sequence (DNA): TGTGCCAGCAGCTCACCGGGACTAGCGGGAGAGGGTGAGCAGTTCTTC.